Listed below are T cell receptor beta chains from one sample, sequenced in a study of beta chain features in type 1 diabetes. Only in-frame clones appear in the TCRdb table, and some are missing; sequencing was by immunoSEQ multiplex PCR. The sample has around 70,000 clones, about 50% seen once; the top ten hold 0.7%. The sequencing sample was made of central memory CD4+ T cells from blood. The receptor set was obtained from a man between 25 and 39 years old with type 1 diabetes. The CDR3 runs from the conserved cysteine through the conserved F or W. Fields, in order: CDR3 protein, CDR3 DNA, D gene, clone size, J gene, V gene. A D gene is named only where the DNA matches it firmly. Part of the rows lack a size; the others show once, few, many or a class for expanded clones.

CDR3aa: CASSLLGGSWNNEQFF; CDR3nt: TGTGCCAGCAGTTTATTAGGGGGATCCTGGAACAATGAGCAGTTCTTC; d_gene: .; abundance: .; j_gene: TRBJ2-1; v_gene: TRBV28
CDR3aa: CASSPGTGDTGELFF; CDR3nt: TGTGCCAGCAGCCCCGGGACAGGGGACACCGGGGAGCTGTTTTTT; d_gene: TRBD1; abundance: .; j_gene: TRBJ2-2; v_gene: TRBV7-9
CDR3aa: CSVEGSSGIHGEQYF; CDR3nt: TGCAGCGTAGAAGGGTCTAGCGGGATCCATGGGGAGCAGTACTTC; d_gene: TRBD2; abundance: .; j_gene: TRBJ2-7; v_gene: TRBV29-1
CDR3aa: CASSQGGLAGVHEQFF; CDR3nt: TGTGCCAGCAGCCAAGGAGGACTAGCGGGAGTCCATGAGCAGTTCTTC; d_gene: TRBD2; abundance: few; j_gene: TRBJ2-1; v_gene: TRBV4-2
CDR3aa: CASSPTGGKGYTF; CDR3nt: TGTGCCAGCAGCCCGACAGGGGGCAAAGGCTACACCTTC; d_gene: TRBD1; abundance: few; j_gene: TRBJ1-2; v_gene: TRBV7-2
CDR3aa: CAIGASGSPNTGELFF; CDR3nt: TGTGCCATCGGGGCTAGCGGGAGTCCGAACACCGGGGAGCTGTTTTTT; d_gene: TRBD2; abundance: .; j_gene: TRBJ2-2; v_gene: TRBV10-3
CDR3aa: CASRSKDRDYTGELFF; CDR3nt: TGTGCCAGCAGATCCAAGGACAGGGACTACACCGGGGAGCTGTTTTTT; d_gene: TRBD1; abundance: .; j_gene: TRBJ2-2; v_gene: TRBV5-4
CDR3aa: CASSPGVNEKLFF; CDR3nt: TGTGCCAGCAGCCCGGGGGTTAATGAAAAACTGTTTTTT; d_gene: .; abundance: few; j_gene: TRBJ1-4; v_gene: TRBV7-2
CDR3aa: CASSDSTSGGVTQYF; CDR3nt: TGTGCCAGCAGTGACTCGACTAGCGGGGGGGTTACGCAGTATTTT; d_gene: TRBD2; abundance: .; j_gene: TRBJ2-3; v_gene: TRBV6-4
CDR3aa: CASSLDPPYGEQYF; CDR3nt: TGTGCCAGCAGCTTAGACCCTCCATACGGCGAGCAGTACTTC; d_gene: .; abundance: few; j_gene: TRBJ2-7; v_gene: TRBV7-8
CDR3aa: CASRSGTGAEAFF; CDR3nt: TGTGCCAGCAGGAGTGGGACAGGGGCTGAAGCTTTCTTT; d_gene: TRBD1; abundance: .; j_gene: TRBJ1-1; v_gene: TRBV27
CDR3aa: CASSTIAGIGYNEQFF; CDR3nt: TGTGCCAGCAGCACTATAGCAGGGATCGGGTACAATGAGCAGTTCTTC; d_gene: .; abundance: .; j_gene: TRBJ2-1; v_gene: TRBV2
CDR3aa: CASSLASGTDTQYF; CDR3nt: TGCGCCAGCAGCTTAGCGAGCGGCACAGATACGCAGTATTTT; d_gene: .; abundance: .; j_gene: TRBJ2-3; v_gene: TRBV5-1
CDR3aa: CASKVFLSNQPQHF; CDR3nt: TGTGCCAGCAAAGTCTTCCTAAGCAATCAGCCCCAGCATTTT; d_gene: .; abundance: .; j_gene: TRBJ1-5; v_gene: TRBV6-1
CDR3aa: CATSPTSGRNEQFF; CDR3nt: TGTGCCACCAGCCCTACTAGCGGGCGTAATGAGCAGTTCTTC; d_gene: TRBD2; abundance: few; j_gene: TRBJ2-1; v_gene: TRBV15
CDR3aa: CASSLSEETQYF; CDR3nt: TGTGCCAGCAGCTTATCGGAGGAGACCCAGTACTTC; d_gene: .; abundance: once; j_gene: TRBJ2-5; v_gene: TRBV7-9
CDR3aa: CASSPYYSNQPQHF; CDR3nt: TGTGCCAGCAGCCCCTACTATAGCAATCAGCCCCAGCATTTT; d_gene: .; abundance: .; j_gene: TRBJ1-5; v_gene: TRBV7-2
CDR3aa: CASTLAADYEQYF; CDR3nt: TGTGCCAGCACTTTAGCGGCGGACTACGAGCAGTACTTC; d_gene: .; abundance: .; j_gene: TRBJ2-7; v_gene: TRBV6-1
CDR3aa: CASSVDNGQETQYF; CDR3nt: TGTGCCAGCAGTGTGGACAACGGCCAAGAGACCCAGTACTTC; d_gene: .; abundance: .; j_gene: TRBJ2-5; v_gene: TRBV2
CDR3aa: CASSPRGTLGYEQYF; CDR3nt: TGCGCCAGCAGCCCCAGGGGGACCCTCGGTTACGAGCAGTACTTC; d_gene: TRBD1; abundance: few; j_gene: TRBJ2-7; v_gene: TRBV4-1
CDR3aa: CASSPPSGAGGEQFF; CDR3nt: TGTGCCAGCTCACCCCCAAGCGGCGCCGGAGGTGAGCAGTTCTTC; d_gene: .; abundance: .; j_gene: TRBJ2-1; v_gene: TRBV18
CDR3aa: CASSGPGGSEQYF; CDR3nt: TGCGCCAGCAGCGGTCCAGGGGGCTCCGAGCAGTACTTC; d_gene: TRBD1; abundance: .; j_gene: TRBJ2-7; v_gene: TRBV5-1
CDR3aa: CASSLEGLAGTDTQYF; CDR3nt: TGTGCCAGCAGTTTGGAAGGACTAGCGGGCACAGATACGCAGTATTTT; d_gene: TRBD2; abundance: few; j_gene: TRBJ2-3; v_gene: TRBV6-5
CDR3aa: CASSEGRTLNTEAFF; CDR3nt: TGTGCCAGCAGTGAAGGGAGGACCCTGAACACTGAAGCTTTCTTT; d_gene: .; abundance: .; j_gene: TRBJ1-1; v_gene: TRBV2
CDR3aa: CASSFRGRTEAFF; CDR3nt: TGTGCCAGCAGCTTCCGGGGAAGGACTGAAGCTTTCTTT; d_gene: .; abundance: .; j_gene: TRBJ1-1; v_gene: TRBV7-2
CDR3aa: CASSLGGWEQYF; CDR3nt: TGCGCCAGCAGCTTGGGAGGTTGGGAGCAGTACTTC; d_gene: .; abundance: .; j_gene: TRBJ2-7; v_gene: TRBV5-1
CDR3aa: CSVQTGTDTQYF; CDR3nt: TGCAGCGTACAAACAGGCACAGATACGCAGTATTTT; d_gene: .; abundance: few; j_gene: TRBJ2-3; v_gene: TRBV29-1
CDR3aa: CASSVITANTEAFF; CDR3nt: TGTGCCAGCAGTGTTATCACAGCGAACACTGAAGCTTTCTTT; d_gene: .; abundance: .; j_gene: TRBJ1-1; v_gene: TRBV2
CDR3aa: CASSGTSGVSYEQYF; CDR3nt: TGCGCCAGCAGCGGGACTAGCGGGGTGTCCTACGAGCAGTACTTC; d_gene: TRBD2; abundance: .; j_gene: TRBJ2-7; v_gene: TRBV5-1
CDR3aa: CAISGLAGTNEQFF; CDR3nt: TGTGCCATCAGTGGGCTAGCGGGAACGAATGAGCAGTTCTTC; d_gene: TRBD2; abundance: .; j_gene: TRBJ2-1; v_gene: TRBV10-3
CDR3aa: CASSQPTGRSYEQYF; CDR3nt: TGCGCCAGCAGTCAACCGACAGGGCGATCCTACGAGCAGTACTTC; d_gene: TRBD1; abundance: once; j_gene: TRBJ2-7; v_gene: TRBV23-1
CDR3aa: CASSLGAGTGHTEAFF; CDR3nt: TGTGCCAGCAGCTTAGGGGCCGGGACAGGGCACACTGAAGCTTTCTTT; d_gene: TRBD1; abundance: .; j_gene: TRBJ1-1; v_gene: TRBV5-6
CDR3aa: CASSRPGGRPYEQYF; CDR3nt: TGTGCCAGTAGCCGTCCGGGGGGACGGCCCTACGAGCAGTACTTC; d_gene: TRBD2; abundance: .; j_gene: TRBJ2-7; v_gene: TRBV19
CDR3aa: CASSLGGTEETQYF; CDR3nt: TGCGCCAGCAGCTTGGGCGGGACAGAAGAGACCCAGTACTTC; d_gene: .; abundance: few; j_gene: TRBJ2-5; v_gene: TRBV5-1
CDR3aa: CASSPPGQGYGNTIYF; CDR3nt: TGTGCCAGCAGCCCACCAGGGCAGGGTTATGGAAACACCATATATTTT; d_gene: .; abundance: .; j_gene: TRBJ1-3; v_gene: TRBV7-9
CDR3aa: CASSFRTSDRGGEKLFF; CDR3nt: TGTGCCAGCAGTTTCCGAACCTCGGACAGGGGAGGAGAAAAACTGTTTTTT; d_gene: TRBD1; abundance: .; j_gene: TRBJ1-4; v_gene: TRBV28
CDR3aa: CSVARGSEQYF; CDR3nt: TGCAGCGTGGCCAGGGGTTCCGAGCAGTACTTC; d_gene: .; abundance: many; j_gene: TRBJ2-7; v_gene: TRBV29-1
CDR3aa: CSVKRDTYEQYF; CDR3nt: TGCAGCGTTAAACGGGACACTTACGAGCAGTACTTC; d_gene: .; abundance: .; j_gene: TRBJ2-7; v_gene: TRBV29-1
CDR3aa: CASSPVGFSNYGYTF; CDR3nt: TGTGCCAGCTCACCCGTCGGGTTTTCTAACTATGGCTACACCTTC; d_gene: .; abundance: .; j_gene: TRBJ1-2; v_gene: TRBV18
CDR3aa: CASSVRGTEAFF; CDR3nt: TGCGCCAGCAGCGTTCGAGGCACTGAAGCTTTCTTT; d_gene: .; abundance: .; j_gene: TRBJ1-1; v_gene: TRBV5-1
CDR3aa: CASSSRGTGELFF; CDR3nt: TGTGCTAGCAGCTCCAGGGGTACCGGGGAGCTGTTTTTT; d_gene: .; abundance: few; j_gene: TRBJ2-2; v_gene: TRBV7-7
CDR3aa: CASSLEAGGASAFF; CDR3nt: TGTGCCAGCAGCCTAGAAGCAGGGGGCGCCTCAGCTTTCTTT; d_gene: TRBD1; abundance: .; j_gene: TRBJ1-1; v_gene: TRBV7-9
CDR3aa: CASSQGQGSWDNEQFF; CDR3nt: TGCGCCAGCAGCCAAGGACAGGGGTCATGGGACAATGAGCAGTTCTTC; d_gene: TRBD1; abundance: few; j_gene: TRBJ2-1; v_gene: TRBV4-3
CDR3aa: CASSLEQGTYGYTF; CDR3nt: TGTGCCAGCAGCTTAGAACAGGGAACCTATGGCTACACCTTC; d_gene: .; abundance: .; j_gene: TRBJ1-2; v_gene: TRBV5-5
CDR3aa: CASSPNANPEAFF; CDR3nt: TGTGCCAGCAGCCCCAACGCTAATCCTGAAGCTTTCTTT; d_gene: .; abundance: few; j_gene: TRBJ1-1; v_gene: TRBV7-2
CDR3aa: CASSPGWSTDTQYF; CDR3nt: TGTGCCAGCAGCCCGGGGTGGAGCACAGATACGCAGTATTTT; d_gene: .; abundance: .; j_gene: TRBJ2-3; v_gene: TRBV7-6
CDR3aa: CASSYRETGNYGYTF; CDR3nt: TGTGCCAGCAGTTACCGTGAGACAGGGAACTATGGCTACACCTTC; d_gene: TRBD1; abundance: .; j_gene: TRBJ1-2; v_gene: TRBV6-5
CDR3aa: CASRTRLAGGRDEQYF; CDR3nt: TGTGCCAGCAGAACCCGACTAGCGGGAGGGAGGGACGAGCAGTACTTC; d_gene: TRBD2; abundance: .; j_gene: TRBJ2-7; v_gene: TRBV5-4
CDR3aa: CASSISLNTEAFF; CDR3nt: TGTGCCAGTAGTATTAGCCTAAACACTGAAGCTTTCTTT; d_gene: .; abundance: .; j_gene: TRBJ1-1; v_gene: TRBV19